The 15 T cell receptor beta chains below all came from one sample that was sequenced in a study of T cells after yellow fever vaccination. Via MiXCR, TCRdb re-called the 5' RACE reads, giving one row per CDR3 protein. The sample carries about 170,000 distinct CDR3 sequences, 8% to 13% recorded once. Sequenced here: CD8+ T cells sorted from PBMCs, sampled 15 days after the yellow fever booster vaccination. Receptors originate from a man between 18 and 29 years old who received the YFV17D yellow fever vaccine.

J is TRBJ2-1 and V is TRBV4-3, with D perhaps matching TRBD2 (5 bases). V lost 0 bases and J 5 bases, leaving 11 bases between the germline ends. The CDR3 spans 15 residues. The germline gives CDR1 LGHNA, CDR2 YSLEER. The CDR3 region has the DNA TGCGCCAGCAGCCAAGATTGGAGGAGCCACAATGAGCAGTTCTTC. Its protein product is CASSQDWRSHNEQFF.

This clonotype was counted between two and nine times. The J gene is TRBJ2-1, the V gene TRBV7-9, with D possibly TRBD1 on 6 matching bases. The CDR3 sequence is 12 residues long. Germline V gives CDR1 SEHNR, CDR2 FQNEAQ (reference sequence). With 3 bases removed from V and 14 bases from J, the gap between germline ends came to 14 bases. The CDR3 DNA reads TGTGCCAGCAGCTTTGCAGGGGCCCATAAGTTCTTC. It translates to CASSFAGAHKFF.

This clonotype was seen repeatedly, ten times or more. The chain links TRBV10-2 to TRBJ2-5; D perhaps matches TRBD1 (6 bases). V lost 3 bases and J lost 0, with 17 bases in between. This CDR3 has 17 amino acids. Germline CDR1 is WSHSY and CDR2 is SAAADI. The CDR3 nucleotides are TGCGCCAGCAGTGAAAGGGGGTCCCACTTGTACCAAGAGACCCAGTACTTC. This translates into CASSERGSHLYQETQYF.

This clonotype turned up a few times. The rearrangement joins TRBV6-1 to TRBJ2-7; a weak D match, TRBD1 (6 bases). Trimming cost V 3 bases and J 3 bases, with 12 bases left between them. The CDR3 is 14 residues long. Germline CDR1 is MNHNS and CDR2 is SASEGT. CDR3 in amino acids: CASSDTARGYEQYV. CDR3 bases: TGTGCCAGCAGTGATACGGCCAGGGGCTACGAGCAGTACGTC.

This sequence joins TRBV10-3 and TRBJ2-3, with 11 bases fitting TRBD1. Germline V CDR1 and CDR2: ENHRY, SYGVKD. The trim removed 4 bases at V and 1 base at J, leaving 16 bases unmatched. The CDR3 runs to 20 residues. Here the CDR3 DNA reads TGTGCCATCAGTGTGGGTCCGGGACAGGGGGTAGGTGGTGGCACAGATACGCAGTATTTT. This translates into CAISVGPGQGVGGGTDTQYF.

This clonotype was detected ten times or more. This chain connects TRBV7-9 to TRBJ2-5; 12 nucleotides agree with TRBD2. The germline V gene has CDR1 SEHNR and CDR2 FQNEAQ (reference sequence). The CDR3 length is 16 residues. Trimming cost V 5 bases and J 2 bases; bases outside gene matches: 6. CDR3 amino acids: CASSLLLAGGQETQYF. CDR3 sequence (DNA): TGTGCCAGCAGCCTCCTCCTAGCGGGGGGGCAAGAGACCCAGTACTTC.

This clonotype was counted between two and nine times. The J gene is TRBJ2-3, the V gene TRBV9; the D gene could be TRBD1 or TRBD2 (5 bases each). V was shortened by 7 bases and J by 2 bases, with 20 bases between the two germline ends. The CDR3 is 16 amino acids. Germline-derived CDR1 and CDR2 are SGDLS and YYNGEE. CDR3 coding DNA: TGTGCCAGCCGACCCCTACCGACAGCGGCCACAGATACGCAGTATTTT. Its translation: CASRPLPTAATDTQYF. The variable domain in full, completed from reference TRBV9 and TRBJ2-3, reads DSGVTQTPKHLITATGQRVTLRCSPRSGDLSVYWYQQSLDQGLQFLIQYYNGEERAKGNILERFSAQQFPDLHSELNLSSLELGDSALYFCASRPLPTAATDTQYFGPGTRLTVL.

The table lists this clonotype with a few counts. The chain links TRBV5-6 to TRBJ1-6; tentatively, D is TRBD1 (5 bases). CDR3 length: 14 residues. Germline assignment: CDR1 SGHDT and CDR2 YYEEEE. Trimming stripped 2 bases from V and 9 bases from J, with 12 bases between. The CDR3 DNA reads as TGTGCCAGCAGCTTAGAAGGGGCTGGTTCACCCCTCCACTTT. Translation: CASSLEGAGSPLHF. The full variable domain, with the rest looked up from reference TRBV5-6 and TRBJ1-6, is DAGVTQSPTHLIKTRGQQVTLRCSPKSGHDTVSWYQQALGQGPQFIFQYYEEEERQRGNFPDRFSGHQFPNYSSELNVNALLLGDSALYLCASSLEGAGSPLHFGNGTRLTVT.

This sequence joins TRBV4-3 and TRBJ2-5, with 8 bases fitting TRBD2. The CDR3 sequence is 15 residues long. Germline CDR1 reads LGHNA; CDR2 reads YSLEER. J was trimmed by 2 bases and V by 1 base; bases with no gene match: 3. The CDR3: CASSQGPGGQETQYF. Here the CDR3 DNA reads TGCGCCAGCAGCCAAGGACCGGGGGGGCAAGAGACCCAGTACTTC.

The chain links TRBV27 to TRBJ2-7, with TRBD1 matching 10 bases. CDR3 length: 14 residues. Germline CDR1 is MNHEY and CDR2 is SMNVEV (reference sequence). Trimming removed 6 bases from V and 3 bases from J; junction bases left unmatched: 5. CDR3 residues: CASSSTGGHYEQYF. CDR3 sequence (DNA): TGTGCCAGCAGCTCGACAGGGGGCCACTACGAGCAGTACTTC.

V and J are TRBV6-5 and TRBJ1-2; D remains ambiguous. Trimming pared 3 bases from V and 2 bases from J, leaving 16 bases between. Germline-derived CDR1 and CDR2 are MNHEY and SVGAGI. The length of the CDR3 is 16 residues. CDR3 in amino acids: CASSYDGVGVNYGYTF. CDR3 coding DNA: TGTGCCAGCAGTTATGACGGCGTCGGTGTCAACTATGGCTACACCTTC.

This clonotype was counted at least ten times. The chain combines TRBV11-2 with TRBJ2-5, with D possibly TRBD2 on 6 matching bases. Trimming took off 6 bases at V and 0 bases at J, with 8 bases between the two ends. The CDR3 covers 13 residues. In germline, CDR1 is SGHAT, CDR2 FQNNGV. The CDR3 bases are TGTGCCAGCAGGGACTACTACCAAGAGACCCAGTACTTC. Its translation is CASRDYYQETQYF. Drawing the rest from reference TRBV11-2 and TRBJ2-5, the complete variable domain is EAGVAQSPRYKIIEKRQSVAFWCNPISGHATLYWYQQILGQGPKLLIQFQNNGVVDDSQLPKDRFSAERLKGVDSTLKIQPAKLEDSAVYLCASRDYYQETQYFGPGTRLLVL.

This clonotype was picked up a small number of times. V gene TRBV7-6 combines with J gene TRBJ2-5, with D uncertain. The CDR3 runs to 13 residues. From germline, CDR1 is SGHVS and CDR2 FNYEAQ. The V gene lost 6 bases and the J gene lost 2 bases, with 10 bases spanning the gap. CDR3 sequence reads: CASRAALQETQYF. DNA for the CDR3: TGTGCCAGCAGGGCGGCGCTTCAAGAGACCCAGTACTTC.

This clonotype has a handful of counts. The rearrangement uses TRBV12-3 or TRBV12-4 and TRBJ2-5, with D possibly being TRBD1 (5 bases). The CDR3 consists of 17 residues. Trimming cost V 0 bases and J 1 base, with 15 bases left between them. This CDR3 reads CASSLAARVRIQETQYF. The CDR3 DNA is TGTGCCAGCAGTTTAGCGGCCAGGGTTCGAATCCAAGAGACCCAGTACTTC.

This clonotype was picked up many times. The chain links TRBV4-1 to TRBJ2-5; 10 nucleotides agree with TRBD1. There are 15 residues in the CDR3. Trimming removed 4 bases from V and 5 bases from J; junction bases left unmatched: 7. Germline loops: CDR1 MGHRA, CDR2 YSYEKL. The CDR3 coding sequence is TGCGCCAGCAGCCCGGACAGGGGGTATCAGGAGACCCAGTACTTC. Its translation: CASSPDRGYQETQYF.